This entry describes one T cell receptor beta chain. Its antigen is still unknown. This specimen comes from a study of vaccination effects on CD4 cells after COVID-19. TCRdb's table, derived via immunoSEQ multiplex PCR, lists solely in-frame clones and lacks some. The data contain some 11,000 clones, approximately 74% of them seen just once; the ten biggest clones take up approximately 25%. Expansion of antigen-specific CD4+ T cells with viral peptide pools was carried out by the ViraFEST assay before sequencing. Investigators separated out CD4+ T cells once around 10 days of culture had passed. Previously uninfected by SARS-CoV-2, the vaccine recipients also showed negative nucleocapsid antibodies. Supplemented with approximately 10 IU/ml IL-2 and approximately 10 ug/ml peptides, under 2.5 million PBMC per well were kept in culture. Cells had half their medium changed to IL-2 medium on days 3 and 7.

CDR1 and CDR2 (germline): KGHDR, SFDVKD. Trimming cost V 9 bases and J 0 bases; bases outside gene matches: 10. The CDR3 runs to 16 residues. Notes on the study in general: The study found marked clonal contraction of infection- and vaccine-induced clones late after vaccination.

The specimen comprised CD4+ T cells from PBMCs cultured with HCoV-229E spike peptides, sampled before COVID-19 vaccination. The chain uses TRBV24-1 and TRBJ2-1; TRBD1 matches 7 bases. The receptor was derived from a human donor who received a COVID-19 vaccine. The chain's CDR3 is CATANDGTVSYNEQFF. CDR3 bases: TGTGCCACCGCCAACGATGGGACAGTCTCCTACAATGAGCAGTTCTTC.